The 10 T cell receptor beta chains reported below all come from one sample, sequenced in a study of blood T cells in healthy people across ages. It was with a sample-barcoded 5' primer and a J-beta primer mix that a second PCR of roughly 6 to 11 cycles was run. TCRdb fed the 5' RACE reads into MiXCR, producing one record per CDR3 protein. The data show 850,000 to 1,300,000 distinct CDR3 sequences, around 43% seen once. Sequencing used blood. The receptors come from a woman aged 60-70 years in good health.

The chain links TRBV27 to TRBJ2-7, with 8 positions matching TRBD1. The end of the DNA fits TRBJ2-5 better, so the J call may be wrong. CDR1 is MNHEY, CDR2 SMNVEV, per germline (reference sequence). The CDR3 extends over 15 amino acids. The DNA for the CDR3 is TGTGCCAGCAGTAAAGACAGGGGATGGGGGGAGACCCAGTACTTC. The encoded protein is CASSKDRGWGETQYF.

In its sample, this clonotype was seen a few times. This chain joins TRBV5-4 and TRBJ2-3; D possibly corresponds to TRBD1 (5 bases). CDR3 length: 14 amino acids. The germline CDR1 and CDR2 sequences are SGHNT and YYREEE (reference sequence). V dropped 0 bases and J dropped 10 bases, with 15 bases sitting between them. The CDR3 bases are TGTGCCAGCAGCTTGGACCCCAGGGAAAGTGCGCAGTATTTT. It is translated as CASSLDPRESAQYF.

Note on this clonotype: One junction end disagrees with the germline gene, perhaps due to a read error. The rearrangement links TRBV30 to TRBJ2-5; D gene uncertain. Per the germline V gene, CDR1 is GTSNPN and CDR2 is SVGIG (reference sequence). The CDR3 extends over 13 amino acids. The CDR3 spells CARRGPVLETQYF. In DNA, the CDR3 is TGTGCCCGGAGAGGACCGGTGTTAGAGACCCAGTACTTC. Together with reference TRBV30 and TRBJ2-5, the CDR3 gives the full variable domain: SQTIHQWPATLVQPVGSPLSLECTVEGTSNPNLYWYRQAAGRGLQLLFYSVGIGQISSEVPQNLSASRPQDRQFILSSKKLLLSDSGFYLCARRGPVLETQYFGPGTRLLVL.

V usage is TRBV9 and J usage is TRBJ2-3; D might be TRBD2 (5 bases). Per germline, CDR1 SGDLS and CDR2 YYNGEE. The CDR3 covers 18 residues. V was shortened by 0 bases and J by 2 bases, with 19 bases between the two germline ends. The CDR3 sequence is CASSVEAASRSYTDTQYF. CDR3 nucleotide sequence: TGTGCCAGCAGCGTAGAGGCAGCTAGCAGGAGTTACACAGATACGCAGTATTTT.

This clonotype has more than one count but fewer than ten. The chain is built from TRBV10-1 and TRBJ2-3; D is unclear. V lost 0 bases and J lost 5, with 12 bases in between. This CDR3 comprises 15 residues. Germline V CDR1 and CDR2: WNHNN, SYGVQD (reference sequence). CDR3 residues: CASSESGIEVDTQYF. In DNA, the CDR3 is TGCGCCAGCAGTGAGTCGGGGATCGAGGTAGATACGCAGTATTTT.

This clonotype turned up a few times. The V gene is TRBV4-1, the J gene TRBJ1-2; a weak D match, TRBD1 (6 bases). The ends were cut back, 1 base at V and 3 bases at J, with 15 bases in the middle. This CDR3 region has 16 residues. CDR1 is MGHRA and CDR2 is YSYEKL in the germline V gene. CDR3 sequence: CASSQAPSGGDYGYTF. DNA for the CDR3: TGCGCCAGCAGCCAAGCCCCCTCCGGGGGCGACTATGGCTACACCTTC.

V and J are TRBV7-6 and TRBJ2-7, with D possibly being TRBD1 (6 bases). There are 16 residues in the CDR3. Germline CDR1 SGHVS, CDR2 FNYEAQ. V lost 9 bases, J lost 0 bases, and 21 bases lay in between. The CDR3: CASANGRGVDSYEQYF. CDR3 bases: TGTGCCAGTGCCAACGGCAGGGGAGTGGACTCCTACGAGCAGTACTTC.

The chain links TRBV20-1 to TRBJ1-1, with 11 bases that match TRBD1. The CDR3 length is 12 residues. Germline CDR1 is DFQATT and CDR2 is SNEGSKA (reference sequence). The junction had 1 base not matched to a gene; V was cut back by 6 bases and J by 4 bases. CDR3 nucleotides: TGCAGTGCCGGGACAGGGGGCACTGAAGCTTTCTTT. Protein: CSAGTGGTEAFF.

In this sample, this clonotype turned up once. V gene TRBV27 combines with J gene TRBJ2-7; D remains unclear. Trimming took 4 bases from V and 0 from J, leaving 10 bases between them. This CDR3 spans 14 amino acids. The germline V gene encodes CDR1 MNHEY and CDR2 SMNVEV (reference sequence). The CDR3 here is CASSSAASSYEQYF. CDR3 DNA sequence: TGTGCCAGCAGTTCGGCAGCGAGCTCCTACGAGCAGTACTTC.

The rearrangement joins TRBV12-3 or TRBV12-4 to TRBJ2-1; 11 bases agree with TRBD2. This CDR3 is built from 15 residues. With 7 bases clipped from V and 7 bases from J, the junction kept 9 bases outside the gene matches. CDR3: CASTETSGMANEQFF. The CDR3 coding sequence is TGTGCCAGCACCGAGACTAGCGGGATGGCTAATGAGCAGTTCTTC.